The rows below give T cell receptor beta chains drawn from one sample of a study of T cell responses to AZD1222 COVID-19 vaccine. Here immunoSEQ multiplex PCR was the method, and the copy in TCRdb shows in-frame clones only, minus some. The sample includes more than 150,000 clones, 90% to 95% of them seen just once. Material: peripheral blood, obtained on day 0 of AZD1222 vaccination. The origin of the receptors is an adult in good health. Each CDR3 is given with its conserved first and last residue. D genes are given only for firm matches. Size is omitted from some rows. Given values are once, few, many or a class for expanded clones.

>.|TRBV19|TRBD1|14|TRBJ2-7
CASSRGQGNYEQYF
TGTGCCAGTAGTCGCGGACAGGGGAATTACGAGCAGTACTTC
>.|TRBV28|.|13|TRBJ2-1
CASRTPGGFEQFF
TGTGCCAGCAGAACCCCCGGGGGATTTGAGCAGTTCTTC
>.|TRBV18|.|14|TRBJ1-5
CASSPTLANQPQHF
TGTGCCAGCTCACCGACCCTAGCCAATCAGCCCCAGCATTTT
>.|TRBV7-2|.|16|TRBJ1-2
CASSLIGTGINYGYTF
TGTGCCAGCAGCTTAATAGGGACCGGGATCAACTATGGCTACACCTTC
>.|TRBV18|.|14|TRBJ1-5
CASSPRHFNQPQHF
TGTGCCAGCTCACCACGACATTTCAATCAGCCCCAGCATTTT
>.|TRBV14|TRBD1|15|TRBJ1-6
CASSHTGGVNSPLHF
TGTGCCAGCAGCCATACAGGGGGTGTTAATTCACCCCTCCACTTT
>.|TRBV6-8|TRBD1|15|TRBJ1-6
CASSYSRGRYSPLHF
TGTGCCAGCAGTTACTCGAGGGGGCGGTATTCACCCCTCCACTTT
>.|TRBV30|.|14|TRBJ2-7
CAWSGTPGAYEQYF
TGTGCCTGGAGCGGGACACCGGGGGCCTACGAGCAGTACTTC
>.|TRBV7-3|TRBD2|17|TRBJ2-1
CASSFNRGGEGNNEQFF
TGTGCCAGCAGCTTTAACCGGGGCGGGGAGGGGAACAATGAGCAGTTCTTC
>.|TRBV29-1|TRBD2|18|TRBJ2-3
CSGVIRLAGAGGTDTQYF
TGCAGCGGTGTCATCAGACTAGCGGGAGCAGGTGGCACAGATACGCAGTATTTT
>.|TRBV19|.|12|TRBJ2-7
CASSISRYEQYF
TGTGCCAGTAGTATATCCAGATACGAGCAGTACTTC
>.|TRBV7-9|TRBD1|14|TRBJ2-7
CASSLLTGGYEQYF
TGTGCCAGCAGCCTCTTGACAGGGGGCTACGAGCAGTACTTC
>.|TRBV28|TRBD2|14|TRBJ2-5
CASSGLAVQETQYF
TGTGCCAGCAGTGGACTAGCGGTCCAAGAGACCCAGTACTTC
>.|TRBV19|.|14|TRBJ2-3
CASSFTSSTDTQYF
TGTGCCAGTAGTTTTACATCTAGCACAGATACGCAGTATTTT
>.|TRBV15|.|13|TRBJ1-2
CATSVRTVRDYTF
TGTGCCACCAGCGTCCGGACAGTTCGGGACTACACCTTC
>.|TRBV18|.|15|TRBJ1-6
CASSPGPAGIPPLHF
TGTGCCAGCTCACCAGGACCGGCAGGGATCCCACCCCTCCACTTT
>.|TRBV19|.|15|TRBJ1-2
CASIRAPGRTYGYTF
TGTGCCAGTATACGGGCCCCAGGGAGGACGTATGGCTACACCTTC
>.|TRBV19|.|14|TRBJ1-1
CASSMGLENTEAFF
TGTGCCAGTAGTATGGGGCTTGAGAACACTGAAGCTTTCTTT
>.|TRBV2|.|13|TRBJ1-3
CASSTDSGNTIYF
TGTGCCAGCAGTACGGACTCTGGAAACACCATATATTTT
>.|TRBV3-1/TRBV3-2|.|17|TRBJ1-3
CASSQGLRGVSGNTIYF
TGTGCCAGCAGCCAAGGGCTTCGGGGTGTCTCTGGAAACACCATATATTTT
>.|TRBV6-1|TRBD1|15|TRBJ1-2
CASSERWGQGHGYTF
TGTGCCAGCAGTGAGCGTTGGGGACAGGGCCATGGCTACACCTTC
>.|TRBV6-6|.|14|TRBJ1-5
CASTLGGSNQPQHF
TGTGCCAGCACCCTTGGAGGGAGCAATCAGCCCCAGCATTTT
>.|TRBV30|.|13|TRBJ1-5
CAWSGQSNQPQHF
TGTGCCTGGAGTGGACAGTCCAATCAGCCCCAGCATTTT
>.|TRBV29-1|.|14|TRBJ2-7
CSVFGDWNSYEQYF
TGCAGCGTCTTTGGGGACTGGAACTCCTACGAGCAGTACTTC
>.|TRBV28|.|14|TRBJ2-5
CASSPPRGSETQYF
TGTGCCAGCAGTCCTCCCCGGGGAAGCGAGACCCAGTACTTC
>.|TRBV19|TRBD1|17|TRBJ1-5
CASSTTGTQYSNQPQHF
TGTGCCAGTAGTACGACAGGGACACAGTATAGCAATCAGCCCCAGCATTTT
>.|TRBV7-9|.|15|TRBJ2-1
CASSLDGGRAREQFF
TGTGCCAGCAGCTTAGATGGGGGCAGGGCTCGAGAGCAGTTCTTC
>.|TRBV4-3|TRBD2|18|TRBJ2-1
CASSQRRLAGGPGNEQFF
TGCGCCAGCAGCCAACGGAGGCTAGCGGGAGGGCCGGGGAATGAGCAGTTCTTC
>.|TRBV5-1|TRBD1|14|TRBJ2-1
CASSLTAGGHEQFF
TGCGCCAGCAGCTTGACCGCAGGGGGTCATGAGCAGTTCTTC
>.|TRBV4-3|.|14|TRBJ1-4
CASSRQPGDEKLFF
TGCGCCAGCAGCCGACAACCAGGCGACGAAAAACTGTTTTTT
>.|TRBV5-6|.|14|TRBJ1-1
CASSLGTGNIKAFF
TGTGCCAGCAGCTTGGGTACAGGGAATATCAAAGCTTTCTTT
>.|TRBV12-5|.|13|TRBJ2-5
CARVDWAEETQYF
TGTGCTCGAGTGGACTGGGCAGAAGAGACCCAGTACTTC
>.|TRBV19|.|16|TRBJ1-3
CASRAGTVISGNTIYF
TGTGCCAGTAGAGCCGGGACGGTGATCTCTGGAAACACCATATATTTT
>.|TRBV5-6|.|15|TRBJ1-1
CASSLPQGVNTEAFF
TGTGCCAGCAGCTTGCCCCAGGGAGTTAACACTGAAGCTTTCTTT
>.|TRBV7-6|.|15|TRBJ2-7
CASSPRVGSSYEQYF
TGTGCCAGCAGCCCCCGTGTCGGGAGCTCCTACGAGCAGTACTTC
>.|TRBV6-2/TRBV6-3|TRBD1|18|TRBJ1-5
CASSRNRDRGHSNQPQHF
TGTGCCAGCAGTAGAAACCGGGACAGAGGTCATAGCAATCAGCCCCAGCATTTT
>.|TRBV7-8|.|12|TRBJ1-1
CASSTGGDMAFF
TGTGCCAGCAGCACTGGGGGGGACATGGCTTTCTTT
>.|TRBV30|.|14|TRBJ1-1
CAWSRLAPNTEAFF
TGTGCCTGGAGTCGGCTGGCACCGAACACTGAAGCTTTCTTT
>.|TRBV5-5|TRBD2|16|TRBJ2-1
CASSRVLGLGNNEQFF
TGTGCCAGCAGCCGAGTTCTGGGACTAGGGAACAATGAGCAGTTCTTC
>.|TRBV19|TRBD1|16|TRBJ1-5
CASSIVSRGNNQPQHF
TGTGCCAGTAGTATAGTGAGCAGGGGGAACAATCAGCCCCAGCATTTT
>once|TRBV2|.|13|TRBJ1-2
CASSEVGSYGYTF
TGTGCCAGCAGTGAAGTTGGGTCCTATGGCTACACCTTC
>.|TRBV5-6|.|15|TRBJ1-2
CASSPPPAYRYGYTF
TGTGCCAGCAGCCCCCCCCCAGCGTATCGCTATGGCTACACCTTC
>.|TRBV4-1|TRBD1|14|TRBJ1-2
CASSHPTGGYGYTF
TGCGCCAGCAGCCACCCGACAGGGGGTTATGGCTACACCTTC
>.|TRBV3-1/TRBV3-2|.|15|TRBJ2-7
CASSQECYSSYEQYF
TGTGCCAGCAGCCAAGAGTGTTATTCCTCCTACGAGCAGTACTTC
>.|TRBV5-4|.|15|TRBJ2-1
CASSLLRQAYNEQFF
TGTGCCAGCAGCTTGTTGCGACAGGCCTACAATGAGCAGTTCTTC
>.|TRBV4-2|TRBD2|16|TRBJ2-1
CASSQVGLAGNNEQFF
TGTGCCAGCAGCCAAGTGGGCCTAGCGGGAAACAATGAGCAGTTCTTC
>.|TRBV6-5|.|16|TRBJ1-3
CASSSPGSSGRDTIYF
TGTGCCAGCAGTTCCCCCGGGTCTTCGGGGAGAGACACCATATATTTT
>once|TRBV7-9|TRBD1|14|TRBJ1-5
CASSLGTGEQPQHF
TGTGCCAGCAGCTTAGGGACAGGGGAACAGCCCCAGCATTTT
>once|TRBV29-1|.|18|TRBJ1-1
CSVESREAEIGRNTEAFF
TGCAGCGTTGAAAGTCGGGAGGCCGAGATTGGTAGAAACACTGAAGCTTTCTTT
>.|TRBV7-2|.|17|TRBJ2-5
CASSLGQGVGGEETQYF
TGTGCCAGCAGCTTAGGGCAAGGGGTAGGCGGAGAAGAGACCCAGTACTTC
>.|TRBV28|.|14|TRBJ1-5
CASSLGTGNQPQHF
TGTGCCAGCAGTTTAGGCACAGGGAATCAGCCCCAGCATTTT
>.|TRBV12-3/TRBV12-4|.|11|TRBJ2-5
CASSNLVSRYF
TGTGCCAGCAGTAATTTGGTCAGCCGGTACTTC